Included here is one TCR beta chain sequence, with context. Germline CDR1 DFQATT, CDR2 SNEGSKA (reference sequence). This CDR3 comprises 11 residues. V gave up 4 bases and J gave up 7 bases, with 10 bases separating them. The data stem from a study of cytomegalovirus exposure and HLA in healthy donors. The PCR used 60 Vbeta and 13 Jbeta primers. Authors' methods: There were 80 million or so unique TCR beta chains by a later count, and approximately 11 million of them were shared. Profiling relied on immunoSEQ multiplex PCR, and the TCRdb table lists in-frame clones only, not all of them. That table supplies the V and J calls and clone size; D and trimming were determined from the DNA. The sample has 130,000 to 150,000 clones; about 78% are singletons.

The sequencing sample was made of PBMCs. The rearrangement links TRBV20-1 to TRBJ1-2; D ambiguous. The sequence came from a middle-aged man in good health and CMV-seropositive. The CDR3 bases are TGCAGTGCTATAACTCAAGTTGGCTACACCTTC. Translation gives CSAITQVGYTF.